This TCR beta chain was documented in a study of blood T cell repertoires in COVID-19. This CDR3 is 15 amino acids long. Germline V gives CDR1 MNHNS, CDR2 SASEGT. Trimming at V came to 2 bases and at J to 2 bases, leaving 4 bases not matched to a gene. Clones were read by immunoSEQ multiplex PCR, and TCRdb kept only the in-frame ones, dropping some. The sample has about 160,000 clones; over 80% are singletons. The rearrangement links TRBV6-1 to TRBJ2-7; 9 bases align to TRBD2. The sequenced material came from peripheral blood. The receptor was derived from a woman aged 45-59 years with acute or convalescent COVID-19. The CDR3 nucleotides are TGTGCCAGCAGTGAATGGGCGGGAGGGGCCTACGAGCAGTACTTC. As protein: CASSEWAGGAYEQYF.